The 15 T cell receptor beta chains below come from one sample, sequenced in a study of cytomegalovirus exposure and HLA in healthy donors. PCR amplification relied on 60 Vbeta primers (plus 13 Jbeta primers). Only in-frame clones appear in the TCRdb table, and some are missing; sequencing was by immunoSEQ multiplex PCR. Of over 100,000 clones listed, roughly 80% are singletons. The sequenced material came from PBMCs. The origin of the receptors is a man aged 30 to 45 in good health and CMV-seropositive.

CDR3 protein: CASSDRGGYEQYF. The CDR3, as DNA: TGTGCCAGCAGTGATCGAGGAGGGTACGAGCAGTACTTC. The genes are TRBV2 and TRBJ2-7, with TRBD2 as a possible D gene (6 bases). The CDR3 is 13 residues long. The ends were cut back, 3 bases at V and 4 bases at J, with 10 bases in the middle. CDR1 and CDR2 from the germline V gene are SNHLY and FYNNEI.

The chain links TRBV11-2 to TRBJ2-2, with 8 bases lining up with TRBD1. The ends lost 5 bases at V and 0 bases at J; junction bases unmatched: 14. The CDR3 is 19 amino acids. CDR1 is SGHAT and CDR2 is FQNNGV in the germline V gene. The CDR3 DNA reads as TGTGCCAGCAGCAGGACCAGGGGGCCAAATGCGCCGAACACCGGGGAGCTGTTTTTT. It specifies CASSRTRGPNAPNTGELFF. Looking up the rest from reference TRBV11-2 and TRBJ2-2 gives the full variable domain: EAGVAQSPRYKIIEKRQSVAFWCNPISGHATLYWYQQILGQGPKLLIQFQNNGVVDDSQLPKDRFSAERLKGVDSTLKIQPAKLEDSAVYLCASSRTRGPNAPNTGELFFGEGSRLTVL.

This clone has only a few counts. The genes are TRBV5-8 and TRBJ1-5; TRBD1 is a possible D gene (6 bases). Germline CDR1 and CDR2: SGHTS and YDEGEE. The germline V and J ends were trimmed by 1 base and 5 bases, with 10 bases remaining between them. CDR3 size: 14 residues. The CDR3 reads CASSLYRVYQPQHF. CDR3 DNA: TGTGCCAGCAGCTTGTACAGGGTATATCAGCCCCAGCATTTT. Together with reference TRBV5-8 and TRBJ1-5, the CDR3 gives the full variable domain: EAGVTQSPTHLIKTRGQQATLRCSPISGHTSVYWYQQALGLGLQFLLWYDEGEERNRGNFPPRFSGRQFPNYSSELNVNALELEDSALYLCASSLYRVYQPQHFGDGTRLSIL.

CDR3 coding DNA: TGTGCCACCACGGGACTAGCGGGAGACAATGAGCAGTTCTTC. Protein sequence: CATTGLAGDNEQFF. The chain has TRBV30 and TRBJ2-1; 14 nucleotides align to TRBD2. This CDR3 is built from 14 residues. J was trimmed by 5 bases and V by 8 bases; bases with no gene match: 5. From germline, CDR1 is GTSNPN and CDR2 SVGIG (reference sequence).

This chain connects TRBV2 to TRBJ2-3, with D possibly being TRBD2 (7 bases). CDR1 and CDR2 (germline): SNHLY, FYNNEI. The V end was cut by 2 bases, the J end by 5 bases, with 14 bases between. CDR3 length: 15 amino acids. CDR3 DNA sequence: TGTGCCAGCAGTGAACAAGGGGGGGCAGTAGATACGCAGTATTTT. Translating gives CASSEQGGAVDTQYF.

This chain's CDR3 is CASSPGQGRYGYGYTF. In DNA, the CDR3 is TGTGCCAGCAGCCCGGGACAGGGACGCTACGGCTATGGCTACACCTTC. J is TRBJ1-2 and V is TRBV7-9; 9 positions agree with TRBD1. Germline lookup yields CDR1 SEHNR and CDR2 FQNEAQ (reference sequence). The CDR3 is 16 residues long. V shed 5 bases and J 4 bases; nucleotides not matched to a gene: 11.

The rearrangement uses TRBV4-2 and TRBJ2-1, with TRBD2 matching 10 bases. This CDR3 contains 16 residues. The J segment lost 3 bases and the V segment lost 8 bases, leaving 10 bases of the junction unmatched. Germline V gene lookup returns CDR1 LGHNA and CDR2 YNFKEQ. CDR3: CASGAIAGGDYNEQFF. The CDR3 region has the DNA TGTGCCAGCGGGGCGATAGCGGGAGGCGACTACAATGAGCAGTTCTTC.

The V and J genes are TRBV7-9 and TRBJ2-3; D is perhaps TRBD1 (6 bases). The CDR3 spans 15 residues. Trimming took off 0 bases at V and 2 bases at J, with 9 bases between the two ends. Looked up from germline, CDR1 is SEHNR and CDR2 is FQNEAQ (reference sequence). The CDR3 spells CASSLAQGTTDTQYF. CDR3 nucleotide sequence: TGTGCCAGCAGCTTAGCGCAGGGGACCACAGATACGCAGTATTTT.

The chain recombines TRBV5-1 with TRBJ2-5; 10 bases map to TRBD1. V gave up 5 bases and J gave up 2 bases; unmatched junction bases: 9. Germline-derived CDR1 and CDR2 are SGHRS and YFSETQ. The CDR3 totals 16 residues. This CDR3 reads CASSSPVGQGQETQYF. The CDR3 DNA sequence: TGCGCCAGCAGTTCGCCGGTGGGACAGGGGCAAGAGACCCAGTACTTC.

The chain has TRBV4-1 and TRBJ2-7; D might be TRBD2 (6 bases). The CDR3 loop spans 18 amino acids. With 2 bases removed from V and 5 bases from J, the gap between germline ends came to 25 bases. The germline gives CDR1 MGHRA, CDR2 YSYEKL. The CDR3 loop is CASSQLPAWRDGPHEQYV. As DNA, the CDR3 is TGCGCCAGCAGCCAACTACCTGCGTGGCGGGACGGCCCCCACGAGCAGTACGTC.

The V gene is TRBV4-1, the J gene TRBJ2-2, with 9 bases lining up with TRBD1. Trimming took 0 bases from V and 4 from J; bases not matched to a gene: 6. The germline gives CDR1 MGHRA, CDR2 YSYEKL. The CDR3 spans 17 residues. Here the CDR3 reads CASSQDVGTGSTGELFF. The CDR3 coding sequence is TGCGCCAGCAGCCAAGACGTAGGGACAGGGAGCACCGGGGAGCTGTTTTTT.

The chain has TRBV28 and TRBJ1-1, with 7 nucleotides matching TRBD1. J lost 4 bases, V lost 5 bases, and 10 bases had no gene match. CDR1 MDHEN and CDR2 SYDVKM come from the germline V gene. The CDR3 covers 15 residues. CDR3 amino acids: CASSTTGAPSTEAFF. The CDR3 nucleotides are TGTGCCAGCAGTACTACAGGGGCCCCCAGCACTGAAGCTTTCTTT.

V gene TRBV7-9 combines with J gene TRBJ1-2, with 7 bases lining up with TRBD1. The CDR3 runs to 13 residues. Unmatched junction bases numbered 8, after V lost 5 bases and J lost 8 bases. The germline CDR1 and CDR2 sequences are SEHNR and FQNEAQ (reference sequence). The CDR3 region has the DNA TGTGCCAGCAGCCCCAGACAGGGAGGAGGCTACACCTTC. Translation: CASSPRQGGGYTF.

This clone was detected only a few times. The CDR3 nucleotides are TGTGCCTGGAGTCTTTCTAGCTGGGCCTACGAGCAGTACTTC. It specifies CAWSLSSWAYEQYF. The chain couples TRBV30 to TRBJ2-7; D perhaps matches TRBD2 (5 bases). Trimming removed 2 bases from V and 2 bases from J, with 13 bases in between. CDR3 length: 14 amino acids. Germline lookup yields CDR1 GTSNPN and CDR2 SVGIG (reference sequence). Based on the CDR3 plus reference TRBV30 and TRBJ2-7, the full variable domain is SQTIHQWPATLVQPVGSPLSLECTVEGTSNPNLYWYRQAAGRGLQLLFYSVGIGQISSEVPQNLSASRPQDRQFILSSKKLLLSDSGFYLCAWSLSSWAYEQYFGPGTRLTVT.

The rearrangement joins TRBV19 to TRBJ1-5; TRBD1 aligns across 10 bases. In germline, CDR1 is LNHDA, CDR2 SQIVND (reference sequence). With 3 bases clipped from V and 5 bases from J, the junction kept 10 bases outside the gene matches. The CDR3 contains 17 residues. The CDR3 DNA follows: TGTGCCAGTAGTATCAGGACAGGGGGATTCTGGTATCAGCCCCAGCATTTT. Amino acids: CASSIRTGGFWYQPQHF. Looking up the rest from reference TRBV19 and TRBJ1-5 gives the full variable domain: DGGITQSPKYLFRKEGQNVTLSCEQNLNHDAMYWYRQDPGQGLRLIYYSQIVNDFQKGDIAEGYSVSREKKESFPLTVTSAQKNPTAFYLCASSIRTGGFWYQPQHFGDGTRLSIL.